The rows below give T cell receptor beta chains drawn from one sample of a study of T-cell memory formation after mild COVID-19. TCRdb itself ran the 5' RACE reads through MiXCR, one entry per CDR3 protein. Of 560,000 or so distinct CDR3 sequences in the sample, roughly 17% were seen once. The sequencing sample was made of PBMCs or a T cell subset sorted from them (not recorded which). These receptors came from an adult woman who had mild COVID-19 (a few samples of this study predate the infection). Cell type and time point are not known. Each CDR3 is given with its conserved first and last residue. Fields, in order: J gene, clone size, D gene, V gene, CDR3 DNA, CDR3 protein. A D gene is named only where the DNA matches it firmly. A row's size may be missing; if present it is once, few, many or a size class.

TRBJ2-2 once . TRBV5-4 TGTGCCAGCAGCTTAAATCTGGGGCAGAACACCGGGGAGCTGTTTTTT CASSLNLGQNTGELFF
TRBJ2-1 . . TRBV27 TGTGCCAGCAGTCCGATATCGAGCTCCTACAATGAGCAGTTCTTC CASSPISSSYNEQFF
TRBJ1-1 . TRBD1 TRBV12-3/TRBV12-4 TGTGCCAGCAGTTTTCATGCGGGACAGACCACTGAAGCTTTCTTT CASSFHAGQTTEAFF
TRBJ1-4 few . TRBV15 TGTGCCACCAGCAGATCGAGGGGCTATAATGAAAAACTGTTTTTT CATSRSRGYNEKLFF
TRBJ1-1 . TRBD1 TRBV4-1 TGCGCCAGCAGCCAAGTCTTAACAGGGGGAACTGAAGCTTTCTTT CASSQVLTGGTEAFF
TRBJ2-5 . TRBD2 TRBV24-1 TGTGCCACCAGTGACCGTGGGACGGCGGGGGAAGAGACCCAGTACTTC CATSDRGTAGEETQYF
TRBJ2-5 few . TRBV6-2/TRBV6-3 TGTGCCAGCAGTTACCGCGAACAAGAGACCCAGTACTTC CASSYREQETQYF
TRBJ1-1 few . TRBV3-1 TGTGCCAGCAGCCAAGGGACTCTGGGGCAAGCTTTCTTT CASSQGTLGQAFF
TRBJ1-2 few . TRBV7-6 TGTGCCAGCAGCTTAGTTTCCAATAGGGAGGACTATGGCTACACCTTC CASSLVSNREDYGYTF
TRBJ2-3 many TRBD1 TRBV7-9 TGTGCCAGCAGCCTCACAGGGGTAATAGATACGCAGTATTTT CASSLTGVIDTQYF
TRBJ2-1 few TRBD1 TRBV7-9 TGTGCCAGCAGCTACGGACAGGGGTTGTCCTACAATGAGCAGTTCTTC CASSYGQGLSYNEQFF
TRBJ2-1 few TRBD1 TRBV9 TGTGCCAGCAGCGTAGACGGACAGGGAATAGCGTACAATGAGCAGTTCTTC CASSVDGQGIAYNEQFF
TRBJ2-7 . TRBD2 TRBV7-2 TGTGCCAGCACTCGGTATGGCGGGAGCTTCGGCGAGCAGTACTTC CASTRYGGSFGEQYF
TRBJ1-5 few . TRBV27 TGTGCCAGCAGTTCCAGGGTAGTGCAGCCCCAGCATTTT CASSSRVVQPQHF
TRBJ1-5 . . TRBV20-1 TGCAGTGCTAGAGACCGAGAATCTGGCAATCAGCCCCAGCATTTT CSARDRESGNQPQHF
TRBJ1-4 . . TRBV6-1 TGTGCCAGCAGAAAGACAGCAACTAATGAAAAACTGTTTTTT CASRKTATNEKLFF
TRBJ1-2 few . TRBV21-1 TGTGCCAGCAGCAAAGAAAGGTCCCCTGCTAACTATGGCTACACCTTC CASSKERSPANYGYTF
TRBJ1-1 few . TRBV4-1 TGCGCCAGCAGCCAAGGTTCTCAGCTGAAGAACACTGAAGCTTTCTTT CASSQGSQLKNTEAFF
TRBJ1-2 . . TRBV4-2 TGTGCCAGCAGCCAAGATAGTGCGGCCATGAACTATGGCTACACCTTC CASSQDSAAMNYGYTF
TRBJ2-5 many . TRBV27 TGTGCCAGCAGTTTGTGGGGGTACCAAGAGACCCAGTACTTC CASSLWGYQETQYF
TRBJ2-7 few TRBD2 TRBV15 TGTGCCACCAGCAGTACCGGGACTAGCGGCTACGAGCAGTACTTC CATSSTGTSGYEQYF
TRBJ2-5 few . TRBV7-2 TGTGCCAGCAGCTTACTCAGCGAAGAGACCCAGTACTTC CASSLLSEETQYF
TRBJ1-1 . . TRBV7-9 TGTGCCAGCAGCTTACTGCCCGGTCGGAACACTGAAGCTTTCTTT CASSLLPGRNTEAFF
TRBJ1-1 . . TRBV20-1 TGCAGTGCTAGAGTGGGGAGGGGACCGAACACTGAAGCTTTCTTT CSARVGRGPNTEAFF
TRBJ2-2 . . TRBV15 TGTGCCACCAGCAGAGTTTGGGGCGGGACGAACACCGGGGAGCTGTTTTTT CATSRVWGGTNTGELFF
TRBJ2-7 few . TRBV19 TGTGCCAGTAGTACCGCCGGGTCCTACGAGCAGTACTTC CASSTAGSYEQYF
TRBJ1-1 many . TRBV7-3 TGTGCCAGCAGCTTCTCCAGGGGAGGTGAAGCTTTCTTT CASSFSRGGEAFF
TRBJ1-3 . . TRBV30 TGTGCCTGGAGTGAGGGTGGAAACACCATATATTTT CAWSEGGNTIYF
TRBJ2-5 . TRBD1 TRBV9 TGTGCCAGCAGCGCCCGAGAGGGCAGGGGGCAAGAGACCCAGTACTTC CASSAREGRGQETQYF
TRBJ2-1 . . TRBV20-1 TGCAGTGCTAGCCCACTCCTGAGCTCCTACAATGAGCAGTTCTTC CSASPLLSSYNEQFF
TRBJ2-1 few . TRBV10-3 TGTGCCATATCTTACACCAGACCCGGTGTTAGGAATGAGCAGTTCTTC CAISYTRPGVRNEQFF
TRBJ1-1 . . TRBV15 TGTGCCACCAGCACCCCAAACAGGGTACAAGCGAGGGAAGCTTTCTTT CATSTPNRVQAREAFF
TRBJ2-7 . . TRBV24-1 TGTGCCACCAGTGATTTGAATCAACTACAAGGGCAGTACTTC CATSDLNQLQGQYF
TRBJ2-7 . . TRBV27 TGTGCCAGCAGTCCTTATCCCGCGACTAGTTCCTACGAGCAGTACTTC CASSPYPATSSYEQYF
TRBJ2-1 . TRBD2 TRBV7-7 TGTGCCAGCAGCTCGCAGGGAAGCGGGGCGCGGGGAGAGCAGTTCTTC CASSSQGSGARGEQFF
TRBJ1-6 few . TRBV7-9 TGTGCCAGCAGCCCAGGGCTTTCACCCCTCCACTTT CASSPGLSPLHF
TRBJ2-5 few TRBD1 TRBV6-1 TGTGCCAGCGGAGACAGGGCGGAGACCCAGTACTTC CASGDRAETQYF
TRBJ2-5 many TRBD2 TRBV7-7 TGTGCTAGCAGCCCCCAGGGACTAGCGGGAAAACAAGAGACCCAGTACTTC CASSPQGLAGKQETQYF
TRBJ2-1 few TRBD2 TRBV13 TGTGCCAGCACCGGGACTAGCGGAGGATACAATGAGCAGTTCTTC CASTGTSGGYNEQFF
TRBJ2-3 many . TRBV5-1 TGCGCCAGCAGCTTGGGGCAGGGTGAAGATACGCAGTATTTT CASSLGQGEDTQYF
TRBJ1-2 . TRBD1 TRBV28 TGTGCCAGCAGTCCCTATGCCGGCAGACAGGGAGGCAATGGCTACACCTTC CASSPYAGRQGGNGYTF
TRBJ2-1 . . TRBV29-1 TGCAGCGTGGGGGGTGCCCCGGGAAATGAGCAGTTCTTC CSVGGAPGNEQFF
TRBJ2-3 . . TRBV18 TGTGCCAGCTCACTGCGGACACCTGGCACAGATACGCAGTATTTT CASSLRTPGTDTQYF
TRBJ1-1 many . TRBV7-9 TGTGCCAGCAGCTTACTTCACGGGACCCTGAACACTGAAGCTTTCTTT CASSLLHGTLNTEAFF
TRBJ2-2 . TRBD2 TRBV7-2 TGTGCCACCGGAGCGGGAGTGGTGACCGGGGAGCTGTTTTTT CATGAGVVTGELFF
TRBJ1-2 . TRBD1 TRBV12-3/TRBV12-4 TGTGCCAGCATGCGACAGGGAGGCAGCTATGGCTACACCTTC CASMRQGGSYGYTF
TRBJ2-7 . . TRBV7-6 TGTGCCAGCAGCCAAATGACACTCTCCCTCGAGCAGTACTTC CASSQMTLSLEQYF
TRBJ2-3 many TRBD2 TRBV7-2 TGTGCCAGCAGCTTACCTAGCGGGAGCACAGATACGCAGTATTTT CASSLPSGSTDTQYF
TRBJ1-5 . . TRBV4-2 TGTGCCAGCAGCCAAGAGGGACTGCCCGGCCAGCCCCAGCATTTT CASSQEGLPGQPQHF